This passage covers 4 T cell receptor beta chains from one sample sequenced in a study of shared clonotypes between healthy human individuals. Clones were read by immunoSEQ multiplex PCR, and TCRdb kept only the in-frame ones, dropping some. The sample lists over 850,000 clones, roughly 74% seen once, with 0.55% to 0.7% in the top ten. The sequenced sample was memory CD4+ T cells from PBMCs. As to subset: CD45RA-negative fraction. The origin of the receptors is a man aged 18 to 29 in good health. Some clones in this sample may be carry-over from other donors' samples.

The chain carries TRBV6-5 and TRBJ2-5; D unresolved. TRBJ2-7 matches the DNA end more closely, so the J call is doubtful. Germline V gives CDR1 MNHEY, CDR2 SVGAGI. The CDR3 covers 14 residues. CDR3 in amino acids: CASSGWGNAYEQYF. The CDR3 region has the DNA TGTGCCAGCTCCGGCTGGGGAAACGCCTACGAGCAGTACTTC.

J is TRBJ1-2 and V is TRBV5-4; D is undetermined. The CDR3 sequence is 14 residues long. Germline CDR1 and CDR2: SGHNT and YYREEE (reference sequence). V gave up 5 bases and J gave up 8 bases, with 19 bases separating them. The chain's CDR3 is CASRVLGLRAGYTF. In DNA, the CDR3 is TGTGCCAGCAGGGTATTAGGCCTCCGCGCGGGCTACACCTTC. The full variable domain, in which reference TRBV5-4 and TRBJ1-2 provide the parts outside the CDR3, is ETGVTQSPTHLIKTRGQQVTLRCSSQSGHNTVSWYQQALGQGPQFIFQYYREEENGRGNFPPRFSGLQFPNYSSELNVNALELDDSALYLCASRVLGLRAGYTFGSGTRLTVV.

V usage is TRBV7-3 and J usage is TRBJ2-3; the match to TRBD2 covers 8 bases. CDR1 is SGHTA and CDR2 is FQGTGA in the germline V gene. V trimming: 3 bases; J trimming: 2 bases; junction bases outside the gene matches: 4. The CDR3 is made up of 15 amino acids. The CDR3 loop reads CASSFSGNPTDTQYF. CDR3 in DNA: TGTGCCAGCAGCTTTAGCGGGAACCCCACAGATACGCAGTATTTT.

V is TRBV14 and J is TRBJ2-1; D not certain. The CDR3 has 13 amino acids. V shed 4 bases and J shed 8 bases, with 12 bases lying between them. Per the germline V gene, CDR1 is SGHDN and CDR2 is FVKESK. The CDR3 sequence is CASSRGRIDEQFF. The CDR3 nucleotides are TGTGCCAGCAGCCGCGGCAGGATCGATGAGCAGTTCTTC.